The 6 T cell receptor beta chains below were found in one sample sequenced in a study of T cell responses to AZD1222 COVID-19 vaccine. Sequencing was performed with immunoSEQ multiplex PCR; in TCRdb, only in-frame clones are kept and a portion is missing. The sample records roughly 130,000 clones, approximately 94% being singletons. The sequences come from peripheral blood, collected on day 0 of AZD1222 vaccination. The origin of the receptors is an adult in good health.

The genes are TRBV29-1 and TRBJ2-1, with 11 bases matching TRBD2. Germline values: CDR1 SQVTM, CDR2 ANQGSEA. The V gene end was trimmed by 1 base and the J gene end by 4 bases; junction bases not matched to a gene: 9. The CDR3 runs to 17 residues. Here the CDR3 reads CSVEGSTSGRGYNEQFF. CDR3 coding DNA: TGCAGCGTTGAAGGATCCACTAGCGGGAGAGGGTACAATGAGCAGTTCTTC.

V usage is TRBV18 and J usage is TRBJ2-2, with D perhaps TRBD1 (5 bases). Per the germline V gene, CDR1 is KGHSH and CDR2 is LQKENI. Trimming took 3 bases from V and 3 from J, leaving 8 bases between them. The CDR3 covers 14 residues. CDR3 bases: TGTGCCAGCTCACCGTCCAGGGACACCGGGGAGCTGTTTTTT. Amino acid sequence: CASSPSRDTGELFF. Variable domain in full (rest from reference TRBV18 and TRBJ2-2): NAGVMQNPRHLVRRRGQEARLRCSPMKGHSHVYWYRQLPEEGLKFMVYLQKENIIDESGMPKERFSAEFPKEGPSILRIQQVVRGDSAAYFCASSPSRDTGELFFGEGSRLTVL.

The rearrangement joins TRBV4-1 to TRBJ1-1; D gene ambiguous. This CDR3 contains 15 residues. Per the germline V gene, CDR1 is MGHRA and CDR2 is YSYEKL. Deletions cut 0 bases from V and 3 bases from J, with 11 bases between. The DNA of the CDR3 is TGCGCCAGCAGCCAAGATTCCATGAGTTACACTGAAGCTTTCTTT. Translating gives CASSQDSMSYTEAFF.

J is TRBJ1-2 and V is TRBV5-4; 10 bases fit TRBD1. Germline V gene data show CDR1 as SGHNT and CDR2 as YYREEE (reference sequence). Losses at the gene ends were 2 bases for V and 3 bases for J; bases not matched to a gene: 4. The CDR3 contains 15 residues. The CDR3 DNA reads as TGTGCCAGCAGCTTCCGGACAGGGGGGTACTATGGCTACACCTTC. It encodes CASSFRTGGYYGYTF. Based on the CDR3 plus reference TRBV5-4 and TRBJ1-2, the full variable domain is ETGVTQSPTHLIKTRGQQVTLRCSSQSGHNTVSWYQQALGQGPQFIFQYYREEENGRGNFPPRFSGLQFPNYSSELNVNALELDDSALYLCASSFRTGGYYGYTFGSGTRLTVV.

This chain connects TRBV4-2 to TRBJ2-7; 16 bases are shared with TRBD2. Germline CDR1 reads LGHNA; CDR2 reads YNFKEQ. The CDR3 runs 14 residues. V gave up 4 bases and J gave up 11 bases; unmatched junction bases: 5. In DNA, the CDR3 is TGTGCCAGCAGCCCCGGGACTAGCGGGAGGGTAAAGTACTTC. Its translation: CASSPGTSGRVKYF.

This sequence joins TRBV5-8 and TRBJ2-7; weak D call: TRBD2 (5 bases). The CDR3 sequence is 13 residues long. The ends were cut back, 4 bases at V and 5 bases at J, with 13 bases in the middle. Germline V gives CDR1 SGHTS, CDR2 YDEGEE. The CDR3 reads CASSPWTAHEQYF. CDR3 coding DNA: TGTGCCAGCAGCCCGTGGACTGCCCACGAGCAGTACTTC.